Sequencing of this T cell receptor (beta chain) was carried out in a study of cytomegalovirus exposure and HLA in healthy donors (dated by TCRdb to 2016 to 2017). Background for the entire study: An earlier analysis of some 500 of the donors reported about 250 Gb of sequence data and 100 million to 130 million unique TCR beta sequences from 190 million or so T cells. The study was designed to test whether signatures of past pathogen exposure could be identified by cataloging public T cell receptors. A handful of DR-DQ haplotypes were handled as single units for association and clustering because linkage in the cohort was strong. Roughly 300 gigabases of sequencing data and approximately 84 million unique TCR sequences were included in an early release covering around 600 HLA-typed donors. Genome-wide SNP genotypes for about 55% of the roughly 670 donors were used in a later genetic analysis, which treated that subset as a discovery cohort. On average, 235,054 unique TCR beta nucleotide sequences were sequenced per donor among fewer than 500 genotyped donors of the cohort, with 15% to 20% of those sequences being non-productive. Rather than using new phenotypic data, the later analysis identified candidate immune exposures from TCR beta sequences and from how often those sequences occurred across donors. The number of typed donors differed by locus: about 629-630 for A, B, C, DRB1 and DQB1; approximately 520 for DQA1; 600 to 610 for DPA1; and around 450 for DPB1. High-throughput TCR immunosequencing, statistical association of individual TCRs with disease status, and machine learning were combined to predict cytomegalovirus infection status. All discovery cohort repertoires had been generated on a single sequencing platform. Of the approximately 400 genotyped donors, over 65% fell in the genetic ancestry cluster associated with self-reported Caucasian donors. An earlier analysis of approximately 580 of the donors used high-throughput TCR beta sequencing to judge whether each TCR beta V gene segment behaved as functional or pseudogenic. Besides the first cohort of around 670 subjects, a separate validation cohort made up of roughly 120 different subjects was used. The study profiled the T cell repertoires of under 850 subjects by immunosequencing and related them to cytomegalovirus serostatus. A later analysis re-examined previously published TCR beta repertoires from about 700 donors and added high-resolution HLA genotyping to investigate patterns of TCR occurrence. Both class I and class II loci were covered by HLA typing, at four-digit resolution. Donor age, sex, ethnicity and CMV serostatus were compiled together with the repertoire data. The paper as a whole reports these results and caveats: Several of the top co-occurrence clusters appeared to be linked to parvovirus B19, influenza, CMV and Epstein-Barr virus, according to a later analysis. Linkage disequilibrium might explain the correlated functional status among segregating V segments, but an unknown experimental factor could not be excluded. In the study, 150 to 200 TCR beta chains were listed as associated with cytomegalovirus. In this cohort, only TCR beta chains were sequenced, and detectable features were limited by the absence of alpha or paired-chain data. V-gene and J-gene trimming of TCR beta chains was associated with a missense DCLRE1C variant in a later genetic analysis, and the association was replicated in an independent cohort. According to the authors, the approach could potentially be generalized to other disease states and immunological phenotypes. The sequencing pipeline was judged likely to have produced a cluster of highly shared sequence variants as a technical artifact. Because counts were too low, fewer than 20 rarely observed V segments, including chromosome 9 orphons, were excluded from the earlier analysis of 587 of the donors. Some IMGT-functional V segments, including TRBV6-2 and TRBV6-3, could not be distinguished by the 87-base-pair reads and were therefore excluded. In a later analysis, HLA-associated TCR beta chains were found to be more clonally expanded and to have lower generation probabilities than equally common non-associated chains. In a later analysis, TCR association rates were found to vary across HLA loci, with the most associated TCRs seen for DRB1 alleles and the fewest for HLA-C alleles. Because HLA typing was missing for some donors at each locus, association tests included only the typed subset. In a later genetic analysis, fewer N-insertions in productive TCRs were reported among donors in an Asian-associated ancestry cluster than the roughly 700-donor mean. According to a later analysis, most CMV-associated TCR beta chains appeared to be HLA-restricted, and the HLA associations seemed to be driven largely by CMV exposure. When HLA alleles, especially DR and DQ, strongly co-occurred, TCR associations were difficult to assign to individual alleles. In vitro tests confirmed that a few of the cytomegalovirus-associated TCR beta chains recognize cytomegalovirus antigens. For the cohort, immune exposure information was limited to CMV serostatus. A later analysis associated 16,951 TCR beta sequences with specific HLA alleles at a false discovery rate of 0.05. Presence/absence analyses assumed roughly uniform sequencing depth across donors, an assumption that may not hold. The classifier was reported to diagnose cytomegalovirus status with high specificity and sensitivity in both the original cohort and the validation cohort. A further reported finding was that TCR beta sequences accurately predicted the HLA-A and HLA-B alleles for most subjects in the first cohort. Across donors, most TCR sequences were observed very rarely, whereas some public TCRs were present in many individuals. In an earlier analysis of over 550 of the donors, most TCR beta V segments were observed in productive rearrangements about 87% or about 30% of the time, broadly matching IMGT annotations.

V lost 5 bases and J lost 1 base; the stretch between them is 15 bases long. The CDR3, from cysteine to phenylalanine, totals 16 residues. Only CDR3 DNA is held: 48 bases, read in frame from base 1. The CDR1 and CDR2 encoded by the germline V gene are SGHTA and FQGNSA. As regards this clone: Which antigen it targets is not known. No base quality information exists; no much larger clone differs at one position.

The library was built by means of the immunoSEQ multiplex PCR assay. The multiplex PCR relied on a mix of 60 forward primers for TCR Vbeta segments and 13 reverse primers for TCR Jbeta segments. Amplification of the CDR3 region of rearranged TCR beta genes was performed with a multiplex PCR assay on genomic DNA. On the Illumina HiSeq System, the amplified TCR beta libraries were sequenced as 87-base-pair reads. The original pipeline was this. Across the roughly 670 repertoires, a later analysis counted approximately 75 million unique TCR beta chains, around 11 million of which were shared by at least two donors. To remove PCR and sequencing errors, raw reads were error-corrected and collapsed into unique sequences using a nearest-neighbor algorithm that merged closely related sequences. To assign V, D and J gene segments, CDR3 sequences were aligned to IMGT reference sequences. Each retained sequence needed at least a six-nucleotide match to both a V gene segment and a J gene segment. Rearrangements were called productive when the CDR3 lacked stop codons and stayed in frame with V and J; all others were non-productive. Following IMGT convention, CDR3 was defined as the stretch from the second conserved V-encoded cysteine to the conserved J-encoded phenylalanine. In an earlier analysis of approximately 500 of the donors, sequences lacking an unambiguous match to a single V gene segment were excluded. In an earlier analysis of 450 to 750 of the donors, a V segment was called functional when productive rearrangements were above 56.7%, and segregating when the standard deviation between donors exceeded 5%. A statistical classification framework was built for diagnosing cytomegalovirus status from the catalog of TCR beta chain sequences. In a later analysis, TCR nucleotide sequences were compared against IMGT/GENE-DB human TR gene sequences so that V and J genes could be assigned. A later analysis assigned CDR3 sequences and most-parsimonious VDJ recombination scenarios with the TCRdist pipeline. In a later analysis, each TCR beta chain was defined by its CDR3 amino acid sequence together with its V-gene family, and reads lacking a unique V-gene family were excluded. To address suspected cross-contamination and a sequencing artifact, a later analysis removed a few hundred highly shared, low-generation-probability nucleotide sequences. In a later analysis, a clonal expansion index for each public chain was calculated from normalized within-repertoire ranks of inferred template counts. Generation probabilities in a later analysis came from a VDJ recombination model fitted to out-of-frame rearrangements, and those results were checked against IGoR. Hypergeometric tests were used in a later analysis to score TCR-TCR, TCR-HLA and TCR-CMV co-occurrence, with a repertoire-size bias correction applied to the TCR pairs. False discovery rates were estimated in a later analysis by permuting HLA or CMV assignments 20 times. In a later analysis, co-occurring TCRs were grouped using DBSCAN, with TCRdist sequence similarity added in when clustering inside HLA-allele-positive subsets. For co-occurrence clustering, repertoires with fewer than 30,000 or more than 120,000 public chains were excluded, along with five repertoires with anomalous nucleotide sharing. Not all clones reach the TCRdb copy of this immuneACCESS table, which keeps in-frame sequences only. Checked studies attribute under half of the gap to unresolved V genes and leave the rest unexplained. The V and J calls and clone size are taken from that table; D and trimming were inferred from the DNA. Here the sample has 180,000 or so clones; 80% occur a single time. Of the sample, around 1.9% falls within the top ten clones.

The cohort was made up of 666 healthy bone marrow donors. At the time of sampling, all cohort members were nominally healthy, though unrecorded immune exposures were likely present. The donor tested CMV seronegative and was one of the 352 seronegative cohort members. A peripheral blood sample was collected from each donor, and TCR beta sequencing was performed on peripheral blood mononuclear cells. Genomic DNA was extracted from the blood cell samples with the Qiagen DNeasy Blood Extraction Kit. The source is a young woman in good health and CMV-seronegative. The chain is assembled from TRBV7-2 and TRBJ1-5; the D gene is unclear. What was sequenced was PBMCs. The CDR3 protein sequence reads: CASSLVFAGSNQPQHF. In nucleotide form, the sequence is TGTGCCAGCAGCCTCGTTTTTGCGGGGAGCAATCAGCCCCAGCATTTT. With all but the CDR3 taken from the reference TRBV7-2 and TRBJ1-5 genes, the full variable domain is: GAGVSQSPSNKVTEKGKDVELRCDPISGHTALYWYRQSLGQGLEFLIYFQGNSAPDKSGLPSDRFSAERTGGSVSTLTIQRTQQEDSAVYLCASSLVFAGSNQPQHFGDGTRLSIL.